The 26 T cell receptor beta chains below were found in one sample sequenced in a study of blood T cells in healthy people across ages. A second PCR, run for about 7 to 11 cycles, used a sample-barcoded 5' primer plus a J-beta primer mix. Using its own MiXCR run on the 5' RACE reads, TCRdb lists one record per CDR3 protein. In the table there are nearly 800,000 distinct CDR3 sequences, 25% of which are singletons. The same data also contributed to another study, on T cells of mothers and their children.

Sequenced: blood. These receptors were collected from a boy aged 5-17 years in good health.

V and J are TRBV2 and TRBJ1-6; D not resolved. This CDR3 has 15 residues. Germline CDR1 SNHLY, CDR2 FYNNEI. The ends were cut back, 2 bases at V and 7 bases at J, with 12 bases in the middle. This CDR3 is CASSEYPAGNSPLHF. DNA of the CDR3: TGTGCCAGCAGTGAATACCCGGCAGGAAATTCACCCCTCCACTTT.

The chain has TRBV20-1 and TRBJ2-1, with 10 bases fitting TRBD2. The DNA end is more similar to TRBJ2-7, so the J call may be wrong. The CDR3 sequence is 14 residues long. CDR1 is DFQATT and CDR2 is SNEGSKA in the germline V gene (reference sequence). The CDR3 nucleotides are TGCAGTGCTAGACTGACTAGCGGGTCCTACGAGCAGTACTTC. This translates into CSARLTSGSYEQYF.

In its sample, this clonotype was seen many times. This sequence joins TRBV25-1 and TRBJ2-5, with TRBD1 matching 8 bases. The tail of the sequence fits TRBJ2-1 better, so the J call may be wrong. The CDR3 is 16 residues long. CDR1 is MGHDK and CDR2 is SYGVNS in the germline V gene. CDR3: CASSESRQGLWDEQFF. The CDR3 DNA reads TGTGCCAGCAGTGAATCTAGACAGGGGTTATGGGATGAGCAGTTCTTC.

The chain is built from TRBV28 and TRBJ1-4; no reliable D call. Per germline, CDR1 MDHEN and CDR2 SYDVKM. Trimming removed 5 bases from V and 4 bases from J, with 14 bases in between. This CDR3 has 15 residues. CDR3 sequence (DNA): TGTGCCAGCAGTCCCGACCCGGCCCTTAATGAAAAACTGTTTTTT. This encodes CASSPDPALNEKLFF.

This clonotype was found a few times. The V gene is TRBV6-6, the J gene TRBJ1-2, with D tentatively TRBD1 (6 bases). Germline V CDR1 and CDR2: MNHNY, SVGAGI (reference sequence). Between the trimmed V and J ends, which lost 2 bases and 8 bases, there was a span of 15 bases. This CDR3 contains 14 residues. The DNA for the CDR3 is TGTGCCAGCAGTTACGGAACGGGGGCAGAGGGCTACACCTTC. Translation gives CASSYGTGAEGYTF.

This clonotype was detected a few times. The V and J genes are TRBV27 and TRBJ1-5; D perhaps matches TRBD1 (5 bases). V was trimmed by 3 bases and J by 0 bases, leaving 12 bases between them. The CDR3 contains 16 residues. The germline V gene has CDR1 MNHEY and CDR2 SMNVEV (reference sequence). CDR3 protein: CASSFRGTHSNQPQHF. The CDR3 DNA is TGTGCCAGCAGTTTTCGGGGCACCCATAGCAATCAGCCCCAGCATTTT.

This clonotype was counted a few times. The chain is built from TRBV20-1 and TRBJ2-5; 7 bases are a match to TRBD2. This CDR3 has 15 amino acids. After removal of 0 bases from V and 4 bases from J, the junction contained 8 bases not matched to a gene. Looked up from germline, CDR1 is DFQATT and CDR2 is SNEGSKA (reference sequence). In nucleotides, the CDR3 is TGCAGTGCTAGAGACCCTGGACTAGTCGGAGAGACCCAGTACTTC. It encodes CSARDPGLVGETQYF.

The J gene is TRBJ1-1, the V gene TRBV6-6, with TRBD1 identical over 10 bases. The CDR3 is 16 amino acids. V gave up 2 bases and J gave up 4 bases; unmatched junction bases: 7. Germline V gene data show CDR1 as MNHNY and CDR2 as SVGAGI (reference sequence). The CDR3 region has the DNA TGTGCCAGCAGTTACCGGCCTGACAGGGGGCTCACTGAAGCTTTCTTT. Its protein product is CASSYRPDRGLTEAFF.

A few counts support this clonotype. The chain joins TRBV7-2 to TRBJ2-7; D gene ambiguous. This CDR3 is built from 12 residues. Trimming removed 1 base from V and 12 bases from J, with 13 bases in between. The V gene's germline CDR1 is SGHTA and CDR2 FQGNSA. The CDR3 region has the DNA TGTGCCAGCAGCTTAGTAAGGGAAACCCCGTACTTC. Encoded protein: CASSLVRETPYF.

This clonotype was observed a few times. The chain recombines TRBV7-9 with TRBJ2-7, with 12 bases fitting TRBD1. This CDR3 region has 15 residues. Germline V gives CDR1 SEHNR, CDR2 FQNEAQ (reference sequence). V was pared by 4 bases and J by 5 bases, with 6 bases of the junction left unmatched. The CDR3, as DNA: TGTGCCAGCAGCTCCTCCGGGACAGGGGGCCACGAGCAGTACTTC. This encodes CASSSSGTGGHEQYF.

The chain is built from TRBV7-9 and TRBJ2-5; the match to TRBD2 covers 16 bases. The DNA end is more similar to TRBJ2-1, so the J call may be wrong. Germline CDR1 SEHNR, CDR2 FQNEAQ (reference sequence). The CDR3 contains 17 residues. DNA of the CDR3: TGTGCCAGCAGCTTCGGGACTAGCGGGAGGGCAAGGAATGAGCAGTTCTTC. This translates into CASSFGTSGRARNEQFF.

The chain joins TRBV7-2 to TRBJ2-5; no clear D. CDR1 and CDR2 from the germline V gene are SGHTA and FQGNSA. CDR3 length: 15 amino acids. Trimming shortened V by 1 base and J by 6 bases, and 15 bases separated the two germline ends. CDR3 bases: TGTGCCAGCAGCTTAGGTTGGGTAACGAGTAAGACCCAGTACTTC. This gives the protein CASSLGWVTSKTQYF.

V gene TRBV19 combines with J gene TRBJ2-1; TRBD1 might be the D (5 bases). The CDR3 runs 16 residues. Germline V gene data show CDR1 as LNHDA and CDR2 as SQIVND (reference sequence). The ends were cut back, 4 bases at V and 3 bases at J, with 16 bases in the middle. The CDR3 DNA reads TGTGCCAGTAGTACGGCGACAGATCACTTCTACAATGAGCAGTTCTTC. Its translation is CASSTATDHFYNEQFF.

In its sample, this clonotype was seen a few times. CDR3 amino acids: CASSLDPGGAFF. The CDR3 DNA follows: TGTGCCAGCAGCTTAGATCCCGGTGGGGCTTTCTTT. The chain uses TRBV11-2 and TRBJ1-1; D not certain. Trimming left V 0 bases short and J 11 bases short, with 10 bases between. The CDR3 covers 12 residues. Germline-derived CDR1 and CDR2 are SGHAT and FQNNGV. The variable domain in full, completed from reference TRBV11-2 and TRBJ1-1, reads EAGVAQSPRYKIIEKRQSVAFWCNPISGHATLYWYQQILGQGPKLLIQFQNNGVVDDSQLPKDRFSAERLKGVDSTLKIQPAKLEDSAVYLCASSLDPGGAFFGQGTRLTVV.

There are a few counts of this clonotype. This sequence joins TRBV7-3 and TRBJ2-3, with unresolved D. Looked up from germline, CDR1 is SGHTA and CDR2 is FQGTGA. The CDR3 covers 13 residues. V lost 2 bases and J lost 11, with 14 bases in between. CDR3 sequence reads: CASSLYPDGVQYF. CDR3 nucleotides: TGTGCCAGCAGCTTATATCCCGATGGAGTGCAGTATTTT.

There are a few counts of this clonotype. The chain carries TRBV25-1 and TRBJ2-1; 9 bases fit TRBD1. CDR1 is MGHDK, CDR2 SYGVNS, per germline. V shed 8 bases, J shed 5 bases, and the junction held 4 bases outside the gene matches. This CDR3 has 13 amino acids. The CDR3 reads CASGWTGDNEQFF. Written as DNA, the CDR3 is TGTGCCAGCGGTTGGACAGGGGACAATGAGCAGTTCTTC.

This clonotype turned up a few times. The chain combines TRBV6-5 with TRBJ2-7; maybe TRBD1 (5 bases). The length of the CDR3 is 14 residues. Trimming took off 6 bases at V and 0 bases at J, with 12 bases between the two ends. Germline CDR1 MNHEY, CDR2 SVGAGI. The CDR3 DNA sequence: TGTGCCAGCAGCGGACACCTTTCCTCCTACGAGCAGTACTTC. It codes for CASSGHLSSYEQYF.

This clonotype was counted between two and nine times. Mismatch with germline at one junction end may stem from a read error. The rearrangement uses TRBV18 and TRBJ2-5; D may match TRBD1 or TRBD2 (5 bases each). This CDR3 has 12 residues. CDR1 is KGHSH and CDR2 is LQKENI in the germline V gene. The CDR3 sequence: CASSPPDRPGNF. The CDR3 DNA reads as TGTGCCAGCTCACCACCAGACAGACCCGGGAACTTC.

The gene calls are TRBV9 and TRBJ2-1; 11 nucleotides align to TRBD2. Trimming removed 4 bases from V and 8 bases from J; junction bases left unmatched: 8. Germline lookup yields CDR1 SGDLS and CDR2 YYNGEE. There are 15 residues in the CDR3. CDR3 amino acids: CASSPWGSGGDEQFF. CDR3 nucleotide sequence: TGTGCCAGCAGCCCGTGGGGTAGCGGGGGGGATGAGCAGTTCTTC.

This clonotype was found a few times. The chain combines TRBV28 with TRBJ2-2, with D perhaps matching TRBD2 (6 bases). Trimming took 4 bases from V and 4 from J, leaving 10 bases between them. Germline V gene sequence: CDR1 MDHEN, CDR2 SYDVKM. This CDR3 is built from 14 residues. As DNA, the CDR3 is TGTGCCAGCAGTTCTGGGAGGATCACCGGGGAGCTGTTTTTT. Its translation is CASSSGRITGELFF.

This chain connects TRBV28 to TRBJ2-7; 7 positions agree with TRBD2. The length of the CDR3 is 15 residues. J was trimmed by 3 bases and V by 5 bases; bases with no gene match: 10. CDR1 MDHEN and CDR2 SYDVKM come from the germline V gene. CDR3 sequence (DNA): TGTGCCAGCAGTCCGCCGGGACTACTTCTCTACGAGCAGTACTTC. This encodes CASSPPGLLLYEQYF.

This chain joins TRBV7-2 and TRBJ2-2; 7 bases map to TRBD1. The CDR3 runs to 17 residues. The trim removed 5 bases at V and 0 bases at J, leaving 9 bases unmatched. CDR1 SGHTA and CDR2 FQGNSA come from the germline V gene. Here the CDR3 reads CASSRSGTVSNTGELFF. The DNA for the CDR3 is TGTGCCAGCAGCCGATCCGGGACAGTGTCGAACACCGGGGAGCTGTTTTTT.

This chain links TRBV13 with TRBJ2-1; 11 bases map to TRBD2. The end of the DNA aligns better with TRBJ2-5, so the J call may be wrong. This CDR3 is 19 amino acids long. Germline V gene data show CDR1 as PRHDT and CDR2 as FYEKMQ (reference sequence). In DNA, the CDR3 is TGTGCCAGCAGCTTAGAGACTAGCGGGGTCGGACGATATCAAGAGACCCAGTACTTC. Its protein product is CASSLETSGVGRYQETQYF.

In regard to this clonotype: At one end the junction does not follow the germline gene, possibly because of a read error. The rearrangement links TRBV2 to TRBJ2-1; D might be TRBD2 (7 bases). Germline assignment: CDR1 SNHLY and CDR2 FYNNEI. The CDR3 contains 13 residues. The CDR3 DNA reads TGTGCCAACGTGGGGGGGCGGCTTAATGAACAGTTCTTC. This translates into CANVGGRLNEQFF.

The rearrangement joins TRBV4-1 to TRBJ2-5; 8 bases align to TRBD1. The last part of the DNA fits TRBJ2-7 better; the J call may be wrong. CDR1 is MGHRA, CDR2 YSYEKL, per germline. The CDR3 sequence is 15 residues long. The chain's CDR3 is CASSQVETGVYEQYF. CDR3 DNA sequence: TGCGCCAGCAGCCAAGTCGAGACAGGGGTGTACGAGCAGTACTTC.

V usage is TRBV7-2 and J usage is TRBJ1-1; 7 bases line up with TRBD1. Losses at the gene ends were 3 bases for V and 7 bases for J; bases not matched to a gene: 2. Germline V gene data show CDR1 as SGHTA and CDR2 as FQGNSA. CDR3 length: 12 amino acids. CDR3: CASSFRTGEAFF. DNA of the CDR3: TGTGCCAGCAGCTTTCGGACAGGTGAAGCTTTCTTT. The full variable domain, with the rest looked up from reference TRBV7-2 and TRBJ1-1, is GAGVSQSPSNKVTEKGKDVELRCDPISGHTALYWYRQSLGQGLEFLIYFQGNSAPDKSGLPSDRFSAERTGGSVSTLTIQRTQQEDSAVYLCASSFRTGEAFFGQGTRLTVV.